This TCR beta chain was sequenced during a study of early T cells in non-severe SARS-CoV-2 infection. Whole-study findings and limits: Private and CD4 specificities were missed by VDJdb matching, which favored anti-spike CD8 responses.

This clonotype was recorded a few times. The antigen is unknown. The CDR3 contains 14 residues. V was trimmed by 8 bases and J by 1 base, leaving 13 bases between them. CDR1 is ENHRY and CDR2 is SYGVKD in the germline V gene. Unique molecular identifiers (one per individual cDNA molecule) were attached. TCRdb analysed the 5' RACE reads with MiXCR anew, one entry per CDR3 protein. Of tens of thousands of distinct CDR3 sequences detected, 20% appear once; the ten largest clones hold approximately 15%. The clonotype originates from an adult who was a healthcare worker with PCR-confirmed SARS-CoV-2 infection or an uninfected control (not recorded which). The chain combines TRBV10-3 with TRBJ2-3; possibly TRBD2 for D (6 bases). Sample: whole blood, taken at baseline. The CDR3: CAIRDFHGTDTQYF. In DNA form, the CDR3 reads TGTGCCATCCGGGACTTCCACGGCACAGATACGCAGTATTTT.